The present T cell receptor (gamma chain) was sequenced within a study of gamma-delta chains in newborns, infants, children. Turning to the study itself: Microbial exposure reportedly drives polyclonal innate γδ T cell expansion after birth.

For this clone: A far larger clone is one nucleotide away, so this likely arose from a read error. Other DNA sequences of this sample code for an identical CDR3.

TCRdb re-called the reads with CATT. The table has approximately 1,000 gamma-chain clones, about 2.2% seen once; the top ten hold about 34%. The V gene's germline CDR1 is GITISATS and CDR2 ISYDGTV (reference sequence). The CDR3 extends over 16 amino acids. The source of this sequence is a child who was a newborn, infant or young child, either healthy, febrile or measles-vaccinated (not recorded which). The V and J genes are TRGV9 and TRGJP. Sequencing used blood. The DNA of the CDR3 is TGTGCCTTGTGGGAAGACCAAGAGTTGGGCAAAAAGATCAAGGTATTT. This sequence encodes CALWEDQELGKKIKVF.